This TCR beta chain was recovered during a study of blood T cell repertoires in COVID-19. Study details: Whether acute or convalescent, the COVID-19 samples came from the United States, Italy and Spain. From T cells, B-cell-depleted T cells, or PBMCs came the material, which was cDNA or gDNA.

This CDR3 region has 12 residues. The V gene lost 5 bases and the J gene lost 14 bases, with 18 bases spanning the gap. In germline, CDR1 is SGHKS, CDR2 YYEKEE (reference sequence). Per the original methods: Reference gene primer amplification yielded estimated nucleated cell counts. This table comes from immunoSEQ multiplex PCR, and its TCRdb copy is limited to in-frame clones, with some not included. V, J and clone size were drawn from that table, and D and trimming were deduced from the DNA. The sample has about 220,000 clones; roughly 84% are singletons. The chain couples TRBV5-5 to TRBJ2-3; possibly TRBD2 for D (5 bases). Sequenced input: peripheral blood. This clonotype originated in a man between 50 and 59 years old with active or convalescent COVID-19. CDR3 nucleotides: TGTGCCAGCAGTTCCCGGGATCAAAGTCGGTATTTT. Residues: CASSSRDQSRYF.